The 23 T cell receptor beta chains listed next were all sequenced from one sample in a study of blood T cell repertoires in COVID-19. Clones were sequenced by immunoSEQ multiplex PCR, and TCRdb holds only the in-frame ones, with some missing. The sample lists under 300,000 clones, under 95% occurring once. The sequenced sample consisted of PBMCs or T cells enriched from blood (not recorded which). The receptors derive from a woman aged 40 to 50 with acute COVID-19.

This chain joins TRBV20-1 and TRBJ1-1; D not resolved. The length of the CDR3 is 11 residues. Germline CDR1 reads DFQATT; CDR2 reads SNEGSKA (reference sequence). Trimming shortened V by 7 bases and J by 1 base, and 7 bases separated the two germline ends. CDR3 in amino acids: CSVKQNTEAFF. CDR3 bases: TGCAGTGTGAAGCAGAACACTGAAGCTTTCTTT.

The CDR3 region is CASSLPGTAFYGYTF. CDR3 DNA: TGTGCCAGCAGTCTCCCCGGGACAGCCTTCTATGGCTACACCTTC. The chain combines TRBV28 with TRBJ1-2; 7 bases align to TRBD1. The CDR3 totals 15 residues. After removal of 5 bases from V and 4 bases from J, the junction contained 10 bases not matched to a gene. Per germline, CDR1 MDHEN and CDR2 SYDVKM.

The J gene is TRBJ1-2, the V gene TRBV2; D might be TRBD1 (6 bases). Germline V gene data show CDR1 as SNHLY and CDR2 as FYNNEI. CDR3 length: 14 amino acids. V dropped 6 bases and J dropped 8 bases, with 19 bases sitting between them. The DNA for the CDR3 is TGTGCCAGCAGCAAAGGGGGACGGTCCGTAGGCTACACCTTC. Amino acids: CASSKGGRSVGYTF.

This chain joins TRBV3-1 (or the pseudogene TRBV3-2) and TRBJ2-1, with 13 bases matching TRBD2. CDR3 size: 15 residues. Germline CDR1 is LGHDT and CDR2 is YNNKEL (reference sequence). The J segment lost 9 bases and the V segment lost 3 bases, leaving 5 bases of the junction unmatched. The CDR3 sequence: CASSHGLAGVTEQFF. CDR3 DNA sequence: TGTGCCAGCAGCCATGGACTAGCGGGAGTGACTGAGCAGTTCTTC.

The genes are TRBV4-2 and TRBJ1-2; 7 bases agree with TRBD1. V was clipped by 1 base and J by 3 bases; unmatched bases: 5. Germline CDR1 and CDR2: LGHNA and YNFKEQ. The CDR3 is 15 amino acids. The CDR3 loop is CASSQGQGAHYGYTF. The CDR3 DNA reads TGTGCCAGCAGCCAAGGACAGGGTGCGCACTATGGCTACACCTTC.

This chain connects TRBV4-1 to TRBJ1-1, with 10 bases fitting TRBD1. CDR3 length: 16 amino acids. After removal of 1 base from V and 0 bases from J, the junction contained 2 bases not matched to a gene. The germline CDR1 and CDR2 sequences are MGHRA and YSYEKL. CDR3 coding DNA: TGCGCCAGCAGCCAAGCGGGACAGGGGATGAACACTGAAGCTTTCTTT. It yields the protein CASSQAGQGMNTEAFF.

The V gene is TRBV2, the J gene TRBJ1-5; D perhaps matches TRBD1 (6 bases). This CDR3 is built from 14 residues. Germline V gene sequence: CDR1 SNHLY, CDR2 FYNNEI. V dropped 5 bases and J dropped 6 bases, with 14 bases sitting between them. The CDR3, as DNA: TGTGCCAGCAGTCAACAGGGAACCGGTCAGCCCCAGCATTTT. Protein sequence: CASSQQGTGQPQHF.

This rearrangement joins TRBV5-6 to TRBJ1-6; D is undetermined. Germline lookup yields CDR1 SGHDT and CDR2 YYEEEE. The CDR3 has 15 residues. Deletions cut 4 bases from V and 6 bases from J, with 14 bases between. The CDR3 coding sequence is TGTGCCAGCAGCAGCTACAGAAGTTCTAATTCACCCCTCCACTTT. Its translation: CASSSYRSSNSPLHF.

The chain uses TRBV19 and TRBJ1-1; D uncertain. Trimming pared 3 bases from V and 0 bases from J, leaving 8 bases between. The length of the CDR3 is 14 residues. Germline CDR1 is LNHDA and CDR2 is SQIVND (reference sequence). In DNA form, the CDR3 reads TGTGCCAGTAGTATTCAGAGGTTGAACACTGAAGCTTTCTTT. Translated, it gives CASSIQRLNTEAFF.

The chain employs TRBV5-1 and TRBJ1-4, with TRBD1 matching over 8 bases. CDR3 length: 17 amino acids. The V and J ends lost 4 bases and 2 bases, in that order; junction bases with no gene match: 10. Germline loops: CDR1 SGHRS, CDR2 YFSETQ. The CDR3 DNA follows: TGCGCCAGCAGCCAGCAGCAGGGGGCGCAGACTAATGAAAAACTGTTTTTT. It specifies CASSQQQGAQTNEKLFF.

The rearrangement uses TRBV12-2 and TRBJ2-1; the D call of TRBD2 is as the table states it, not checked on the DNA. TRBV12-2 corresponds to a pseudogene. This CDR3 spans 19 amino acids. The CDR3 nucleotides read TGTGCAAGTCGCTTACGACGGACTAGCGGGAGGGGAGGGGTCAATGAGCAGTTCTTC. Its protein is CASRLRRTSGRGGVNEQFF.

J is TRBJ2-3 and V is TRBV24-1; D remains unclear. Deletions cut 3 bases from V and 4 bases from J, with 13 bases between. From germline, CDR1 is KGHDR and CDR2 SFDVKD. The length of the CDR3 is 15 residues. The CDR3 sequence is CATSDLQAQADTQYF. CDR3 bases: TGTGCCACCAGTGATCTCCAGGCCCAGGCAGATACGCAGTATTTT.

The V gene is TRBV7-9, the J gene TRBJ2-1, with 8 bases lining up with TRBD2. V shed 1 base and J 9 bases; nucleotides not matched to a gene: 17. The CDR3 runs to 18 residues. The germline gives CDR1 SEHNR, CDR2 FQNEAQ (reference sequence). The CDR3: CASSLGRLAGINDGEQFF. Here the CDR3 DNA reads TGTGCCAGCAGCTTAGGTCGGCTAGCGGGTATTAACGACGGTGAGCAGTTCTTC.

V gene TRBV25-1 combines with J gene TRBJ2-1; tentative D call: TRBD1 (6 bases). Germline V gives CDR1 MGHDK, CDR2 SYGVNS. The CDR3 runs to 16 residues. V dropped 6 bases and J dropped 8 bases, with 23 bases sitting between them. The CDR3 DNA reads TGTGCCAGCAGACTAACTTTAGGGGGTAGTGGCGATGAGCAGTTCTTC. This encodes CASRLTLGGSGDEQFF.

This clone occurred once. The chain combines TRBV6-2 or TRBV6-3 with TRBJ2-3; 7 bases line up with TRBD1. Germline V gene lookup returns CDR1 MNHEY and CDR2 SVGEGT. Unmatched junction bases numbered 12, after V lost 6 bases and J lost 0 bases. The CDR3 spans 17 residues. The CDR3 region is CASSPIGGGSSTDTQYF. CDR3 nucleotide sequence: TGTGCCAGCAGCCCTATAGGGGGCGGTTCTAGCACAGATACGCAGTATTTT.

The gene calls are TRBV6-5 and TRBJ1-3; D is possibly TRBD1 (6 bases). V was pared by 5 bases and J by 0 bases, with 11 bases between. CDR1 and CDR2 (germline): MNHEY, SVGAGI. The CDR3 extends over 15 amino acids. CDR3 DNA sequence: TGTGCCAGCAGTCTTGACAGGTCCTCTGGAAACACCATATATTTT. This codes for CASSLDRSSGNTIYF.

This clone has only one observation. This sequence joins TRBV29-1 and TRBJ2-3, with 8 bases matching TRBD2. After removal of 4 bases from V and 0 bases from J, the junction contained 3 bases not matched to a gene. Germline V lookup: CDR1 SQVTM, CDR2 ANQGSEA. The CDR3 runs to 14 residues. The CDR3 DNA reads as TGCAGCGTTGTCGGGACTAGGAGCACAGATACGCAGTATTTT. Translated: CSVVGTRSTDTQYF.

This clone was seen more than once but under ten times. CDR3 sequence: CASSLEGANSGNTIYF. In DNA form, the CDR3 reads TGTGCCAGCAGCTTAGAAGGGGCCAACTCTGGAAACACCATATATTTT. This chain uses TRBV7-6 with TRBJ1-3, with a weak D call TRBD1 (5 bases). Trimming took off 1 base at V and 0 bases at J, with 10 bases between the two ends. CDR1 and CDR2 from the germline V gene are SGHVS and FNYEAQ. This CDR3 region has 16 residues.

The J gene is TRBJ1-4, the V gene TRBV2; 9 nucleotides match TRBD1. The CDR3 runs to 12 residues. Trimming cost V 9 bases and J 8 bases; bases outside gene matches: 4. CDR1 SNHLY and CDR2 FYNNEI come from the germline V gene. CDR3 region: CASTGGYEKLFF. DNA for the CDR3: TGTGCCAGTACAGGGGGCTACGAAAAACTGTTTTTT.

The rearrangement uses TRBV27 and TRBJ2-7; TRBD1 matches 9 bases. The ends lost 6 bases at V and 2 bases at J; junction bases unmatched: 8. The CDR3 has 15 amino acids. From germline, CDR1 is MNHEY and CDR2 SMNVEV (reference sequence). The chain's CDR3 is CASSHHGTGPYEQYF. For the CDR3, the DNA is TGTGCCAGCAGCCACCATGGGACAGGGCCCTACGAGCAGTACTTC.

Here the CDR3 reads CASSTRGSWDNQPQHF. CDR3 nucleotides: TGTGCCAGCAGCACGAGGGGGTCCTGGGACAATCAGCCCCAGCATTTT. The rearrangement links TRBV28 to TRBJ1-5; D is possibly TRBD1 (6 bases). CDR1 and CDR2 (germline): MDHEN, SYDVKM. The CDR3 sequence is 16 residues long. The ends were cut back, 6 bases at V and 3 bases at J, with 18 bases in the middle.

The chain has TRBV29-1 and TRBJ2-7; D might be TRBD2 (6 bases). This CDR3 is 14 amino acids long. Germline V gene sequence: CDR1 SQVTM, CDR2 ANQGSEA. The V end was cut by 5 bases, the J end by 3 bases, with 17 bases between. This CDR3 reads CSVRGQGGGYEQYF. CDR3 DNA sequence: TGCAGCGTTCGGGGCCAGGGAGGTGGCTACGAGCAGTACTTC.

As concerns this clone: The junction differs from germline at one of its ends, possibly a read error. CDR3 loop: CASSLGGTSTF. In DNA form, the CDR3 reads TGTGCCAGCAGCTTAGGCGGGACTAGTACGTTC. The rearrangement joins TRBV11-2 to TRBJ2-4, with 8 bases fitting TRBD2. Germline V gives CDR1 SGHAT, CDR2 FQNNGV. CDR3 length: 11 amino acids.